This entry describes one T cell receptor (beta chain). This entry is derived from a study of cytomegalovirus exposure and HLA in healthy donors. Germline-derived CDR1 and CDR2 are SGHTA and FQGNSA. The germline V and J ends were trimmed by 2 bases and 6 bases, with 14 bases remaining between them. There are 16 residues in the CDR3. 13 Jbeta primers and 60 Vbeta primers were used for the PCR. The table came from immunoSEQ multiplex PCR; TCRdb's copy has only in-frame clones and leaves some out. With roughly 78,000 clones in the sample, the ten largest clones hold under 0.9%. The TCR comes from a boy aged 5-17 years in good health and CMV-seronegative. Specimen: PBMCs. The chain uses TRBV7-2 and TRBJ1-6; D is possibly TRBD1 (5 bases). The CDR3 DNA is TGTGCCAGCAGCTTACTGTCAGGGCCTCCTAATTCACCCCTCCACTTT. Protein: CASSLLSGPPNSPLHF.